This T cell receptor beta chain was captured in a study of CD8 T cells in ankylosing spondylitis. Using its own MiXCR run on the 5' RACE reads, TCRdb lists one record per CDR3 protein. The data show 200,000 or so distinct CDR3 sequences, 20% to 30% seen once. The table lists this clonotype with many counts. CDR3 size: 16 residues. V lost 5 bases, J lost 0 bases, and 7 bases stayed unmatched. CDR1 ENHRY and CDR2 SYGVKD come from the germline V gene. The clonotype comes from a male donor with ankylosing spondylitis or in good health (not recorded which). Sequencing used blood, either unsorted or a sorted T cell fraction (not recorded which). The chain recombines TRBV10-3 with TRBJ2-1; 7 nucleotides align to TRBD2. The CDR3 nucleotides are TGTGCCATCAGTAAAAGAGCGGGGAGCTCCTACAATGAGCAGTTCTTC. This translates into CAISKRAGSSYNEQFF.